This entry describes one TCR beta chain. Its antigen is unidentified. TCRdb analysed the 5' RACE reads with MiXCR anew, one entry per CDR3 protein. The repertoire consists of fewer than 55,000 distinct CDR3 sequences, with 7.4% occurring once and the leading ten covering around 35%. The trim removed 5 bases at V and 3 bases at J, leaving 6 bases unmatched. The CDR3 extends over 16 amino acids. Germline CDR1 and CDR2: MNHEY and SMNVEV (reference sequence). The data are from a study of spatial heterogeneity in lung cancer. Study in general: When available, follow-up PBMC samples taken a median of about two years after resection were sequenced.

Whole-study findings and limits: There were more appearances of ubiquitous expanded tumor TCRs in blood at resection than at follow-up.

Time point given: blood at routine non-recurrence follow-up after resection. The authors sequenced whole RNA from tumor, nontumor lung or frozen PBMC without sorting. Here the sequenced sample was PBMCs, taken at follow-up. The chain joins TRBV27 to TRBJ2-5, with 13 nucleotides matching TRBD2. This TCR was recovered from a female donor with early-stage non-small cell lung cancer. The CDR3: CASSAPTSGGEETQYF. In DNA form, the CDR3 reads TGTGCCAGCAGTGCCCCCACTAGCGGGGGGGAAGAGACCCAGTACTTC.